This T cell receptor beta chain was recovered during a study of shared clonotypes between healthy human individuals. Across the study: Three CD4 naive, three CD4 memory, two CD8 naive and one CD8 memory plate were used per donor. Findings and limits, study-wide: Among the subsets, naive ones generally showed larger estimated richness than memory ones.

About 200 ng DNA, around 30,000 T cell genomes, went into each sorted-subset replicate PCR. Assay: immunoSEQ multiplex PCR; the TCRdb copy retains only in-frame clones and omits some. This table has 780,000 or so clones, 55% to 80% appearing once. V lost 7 bases and J 1 base, leaving 8 bases between the germline ends. The CDR3 has 13 amino acids. Germline V gives CDR1 SNHLY, CDR2 FYNNEI. Comments on this clone: Its antigen is currently unknown.

Sequencing was done on a sample of memory CD4+ T cells sorted from blood. Subset noted: CD45RA-negative fraction. V usage is TRBV2 and J usage is TRBJ2-1, with D possibly matching TRBD2 (6 bases). The source is a woman younger than 45 in good health. The CDR3 DNA sequence: TGTGCCAGCACGCGGGATTCCTACAATGAGCAGTTCTTC. Encoded protein: CASTRDSYNEQFF.